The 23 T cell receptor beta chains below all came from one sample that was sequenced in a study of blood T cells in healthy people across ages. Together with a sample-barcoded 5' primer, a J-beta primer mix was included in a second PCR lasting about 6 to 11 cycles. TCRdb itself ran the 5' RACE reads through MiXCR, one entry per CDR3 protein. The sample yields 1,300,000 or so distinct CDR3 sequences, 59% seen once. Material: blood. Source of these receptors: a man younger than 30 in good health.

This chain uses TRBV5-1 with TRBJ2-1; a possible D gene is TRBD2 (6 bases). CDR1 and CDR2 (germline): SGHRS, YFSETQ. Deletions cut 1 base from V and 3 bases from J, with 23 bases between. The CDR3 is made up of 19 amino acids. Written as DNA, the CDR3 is TGCGCCAGCAGCTTGTTTATCCGGGAAACGGGAGAGAACTACAATGAGCAGTTCTTC. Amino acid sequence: CASSLFIRETGENYNEQFF.

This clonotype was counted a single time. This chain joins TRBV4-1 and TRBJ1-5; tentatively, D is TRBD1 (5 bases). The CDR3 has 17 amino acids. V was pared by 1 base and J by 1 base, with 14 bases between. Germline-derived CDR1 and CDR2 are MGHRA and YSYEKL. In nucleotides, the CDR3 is TGCGCCAGCAGCCAAGGGTGGGGGGATTGGAGCAATCAGCCCCAGCATTTT. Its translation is CASSQGWGDWSNQPQHF.

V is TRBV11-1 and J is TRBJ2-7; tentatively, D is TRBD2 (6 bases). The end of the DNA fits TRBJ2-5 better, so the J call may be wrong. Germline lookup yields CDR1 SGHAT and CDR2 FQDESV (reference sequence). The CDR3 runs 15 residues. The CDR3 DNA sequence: TGTGCCAGCAGCGGGGAGGTGTACTACCAAGAGACCCAGTACTTC. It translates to CASSGEVYYQETQYF.

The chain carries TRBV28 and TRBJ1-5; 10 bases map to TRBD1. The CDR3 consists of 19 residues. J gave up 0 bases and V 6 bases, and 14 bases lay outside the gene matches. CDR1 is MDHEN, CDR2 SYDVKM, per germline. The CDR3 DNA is TGTGCCAGCAGCCACTTGGGTTGGGGACAGGGGACTAGCAATCAGCCCCAGCATTTT. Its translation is CASSHLGWGQGTSNQPQHF.

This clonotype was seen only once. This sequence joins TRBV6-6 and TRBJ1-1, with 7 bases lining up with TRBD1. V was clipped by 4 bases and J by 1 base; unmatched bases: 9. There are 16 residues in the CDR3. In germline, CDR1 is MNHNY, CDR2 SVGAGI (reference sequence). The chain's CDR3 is CASSWKQGVSNTEAFF. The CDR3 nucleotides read TGTGCCAGCAGTTGGAAGCAGGGGGTCTCGAACACTGAAGCTTTCTTT.

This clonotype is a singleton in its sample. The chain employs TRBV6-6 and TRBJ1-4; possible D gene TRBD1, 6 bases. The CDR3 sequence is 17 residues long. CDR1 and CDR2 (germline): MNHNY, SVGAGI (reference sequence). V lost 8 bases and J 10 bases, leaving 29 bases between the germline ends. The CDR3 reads CASATQYSRRGFGKLFF. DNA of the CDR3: TGTGCCAGCGCCACCCAGTACAGTCGAAGGGGGTTCGGAAAACTGTTTTTT.

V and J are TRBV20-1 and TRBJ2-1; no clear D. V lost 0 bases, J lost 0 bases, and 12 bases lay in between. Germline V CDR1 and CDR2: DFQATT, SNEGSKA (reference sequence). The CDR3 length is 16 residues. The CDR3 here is CSARDFEKSSYNEQFF. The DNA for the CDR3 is TGCAGTGCTAGAGATTTTGAGAAAAGCTCCTACAATGAGCAGTTCTTC.

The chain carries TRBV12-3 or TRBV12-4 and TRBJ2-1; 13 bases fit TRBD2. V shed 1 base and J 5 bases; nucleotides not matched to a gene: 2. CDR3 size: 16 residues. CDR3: CASSLGGLAGDNEQFF. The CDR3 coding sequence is TGTGCCAGCAGTTTAGGAGGACTAGCGGGGGACAATGAGCAGTTCTTC.

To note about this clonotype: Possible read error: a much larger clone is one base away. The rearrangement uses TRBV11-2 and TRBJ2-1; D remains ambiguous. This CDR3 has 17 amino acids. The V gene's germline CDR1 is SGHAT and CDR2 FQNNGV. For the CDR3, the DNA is TGTGCCATCAGCTTAGATTTCCCCGAGGTCATGAGCAATGAGCAGTTCTTC. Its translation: CAISLDFPEVMSNEQFF.

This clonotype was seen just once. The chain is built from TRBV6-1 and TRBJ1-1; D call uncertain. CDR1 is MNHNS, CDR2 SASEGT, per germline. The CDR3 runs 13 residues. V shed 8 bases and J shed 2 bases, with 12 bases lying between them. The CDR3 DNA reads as TGTGCCAGCGAAATTGGTCTTAACACTGAAGCTTTCTTT. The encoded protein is CASEIGLNTEAFF.

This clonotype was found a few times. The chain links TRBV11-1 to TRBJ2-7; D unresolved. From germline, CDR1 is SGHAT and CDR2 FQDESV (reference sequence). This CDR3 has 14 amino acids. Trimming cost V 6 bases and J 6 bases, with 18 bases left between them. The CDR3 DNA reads TGTGCCAGCAGTCGATGGACGGACGAAGGCGAGCAGTACTTC. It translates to CASSRWTDEGEQYF.

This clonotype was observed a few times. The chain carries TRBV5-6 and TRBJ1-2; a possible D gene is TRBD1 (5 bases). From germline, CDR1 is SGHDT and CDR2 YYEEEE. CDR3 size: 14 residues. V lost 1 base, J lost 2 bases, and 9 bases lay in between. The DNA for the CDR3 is TGTGCCAGCAGCTTGATACAGGAGAACTATGGCTACACCTTC. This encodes CASSLIQENYGYTF.

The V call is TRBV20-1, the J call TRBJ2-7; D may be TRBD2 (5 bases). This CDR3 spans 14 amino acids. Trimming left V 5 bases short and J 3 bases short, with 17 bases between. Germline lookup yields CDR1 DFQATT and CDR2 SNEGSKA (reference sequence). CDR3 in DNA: TGCAGTGCTGCCCCCGCGGACGGGAACTACGAGCAGTACTTC. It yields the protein CSAAPADGNYEQYF.

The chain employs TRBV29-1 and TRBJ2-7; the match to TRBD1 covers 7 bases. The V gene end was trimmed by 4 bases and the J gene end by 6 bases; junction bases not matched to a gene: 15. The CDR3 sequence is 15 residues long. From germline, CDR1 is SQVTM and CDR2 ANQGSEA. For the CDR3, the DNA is TGCAGCGTTGTCCCACGCCGACAGGGTGTCTTCGAGCAGTACTTC. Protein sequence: CSVVPRRQGVFEQYF.

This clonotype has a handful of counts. The CDR3, as DNA: TGTGCCAGCAGCTCACTAAGCTCCTACGAGCAGTACTTC. Amino acids: CASSSLSSYEQYF. The chain uses TRBV6-6 and TRBJ2-7; D unresolved. The CDR3 has 13 residues. Germline CDR1 and CDR2: MNHNY and SVGAGI (reference sequence). Trimming cost V 6 bases and J 0 bases, with 9 bases left between them.

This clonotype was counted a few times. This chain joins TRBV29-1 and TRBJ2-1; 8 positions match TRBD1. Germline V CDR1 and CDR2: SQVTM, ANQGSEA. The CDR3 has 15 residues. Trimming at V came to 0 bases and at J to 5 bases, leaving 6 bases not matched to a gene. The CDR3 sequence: CSVEEMLDRDNEQFF. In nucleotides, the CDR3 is TGCAGCGTTGAAGAGATGTTGGACAGGGACAATGAGCAGTTCTTC.

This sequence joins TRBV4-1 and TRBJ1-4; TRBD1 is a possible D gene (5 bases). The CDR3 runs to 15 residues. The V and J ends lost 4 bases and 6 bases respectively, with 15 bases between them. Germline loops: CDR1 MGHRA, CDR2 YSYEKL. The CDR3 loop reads CASSLTGTGDEKLFF. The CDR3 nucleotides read TGCGCCAGCAGCCTTACCGGGACGGGTGATGAAAAACTGTTTTTT.

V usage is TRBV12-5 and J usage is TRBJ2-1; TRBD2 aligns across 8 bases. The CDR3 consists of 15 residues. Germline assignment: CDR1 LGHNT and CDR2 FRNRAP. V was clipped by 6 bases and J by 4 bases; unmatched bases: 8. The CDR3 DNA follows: TGTGCTAGTGGCCCAAGCGGGGGACCATACAATGAGCAGTTCTTC. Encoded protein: CASGPSGGPYNEQFF.

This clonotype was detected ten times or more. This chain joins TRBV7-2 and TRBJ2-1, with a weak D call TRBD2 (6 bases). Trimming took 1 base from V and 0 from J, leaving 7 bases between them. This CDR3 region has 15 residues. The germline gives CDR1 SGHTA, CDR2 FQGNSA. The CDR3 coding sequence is TGTGCCAGCAGCTTAGGTAGCGGCTCCTACAATGAGCAGTTCTTC. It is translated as CASSLGSGSYNEQFF.

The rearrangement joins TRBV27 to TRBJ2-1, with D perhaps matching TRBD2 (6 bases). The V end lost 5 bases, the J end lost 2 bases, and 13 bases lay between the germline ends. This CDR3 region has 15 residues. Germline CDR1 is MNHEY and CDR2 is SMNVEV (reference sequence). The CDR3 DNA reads TGTGCCAGCAGTGGAAAATCGGGGGCCTACAATGAGCAGTTCTTC. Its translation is CASSGKSGAYNEQFF.

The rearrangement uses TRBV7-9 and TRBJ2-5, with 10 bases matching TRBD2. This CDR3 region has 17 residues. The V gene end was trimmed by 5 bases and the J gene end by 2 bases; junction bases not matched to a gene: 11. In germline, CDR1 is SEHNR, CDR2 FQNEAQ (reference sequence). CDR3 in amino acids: CASSPSLAGVVQETQYF. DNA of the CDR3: TGTGCCAGCAGCCCTTCCCTAGCGGGAGTAGTACAAGAGACCCAGTACTTC. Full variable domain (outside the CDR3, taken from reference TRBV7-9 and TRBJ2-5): DTGVSQNPRHKITKRGQNVTFRCDPISEHNRLYWYRQTLGQGPEFLTYFQNEAQLEKSRLLSDRFSAERPKGSFSTLEIQRTEQGDSAMYLCASSPSLAGVVQETQYFGPGTRLLVL.

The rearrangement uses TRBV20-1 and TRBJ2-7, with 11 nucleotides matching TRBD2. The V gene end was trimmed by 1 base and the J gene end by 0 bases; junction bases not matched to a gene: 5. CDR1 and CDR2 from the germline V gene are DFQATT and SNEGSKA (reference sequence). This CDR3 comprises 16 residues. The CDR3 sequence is CSARGSGGEGSYEQYF. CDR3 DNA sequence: TGCAGTGCTAGAGGTAGCGGGGGGGAGGGCTCCTACGAGCAGTACTTC.

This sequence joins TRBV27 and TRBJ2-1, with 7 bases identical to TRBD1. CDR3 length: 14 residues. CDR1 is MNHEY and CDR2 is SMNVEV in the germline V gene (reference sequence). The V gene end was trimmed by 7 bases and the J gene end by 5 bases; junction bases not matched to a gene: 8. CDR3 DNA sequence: TGTGCCAGCAATGAACAGGGGAGTCACAATGAGCAGTTCTTC. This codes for CASNEQGSHNEQFF.